The next 21 T cell receptor beta chains were all read from a single sample in a study of T cell repertoires in cytomegalovirus infection. TCRdb passed the reads through MiXCR, listing each CDR3 protein once. The sample comprises 550,000 to 850,000 distinct CDR3 sequences, 30% to 35% of which are singletons, and approximately 18% rests with the top ten. The antigens for these receptors are not known. The source was cultured PBMCs, collected from culture after CMV antigen stimulation. The source is a human donor in good health (CMV status not recorded). Some clones in this sample may be carry-over from other donors' samples.

In this sample, this clonotype turned up a few times. The rearrangement joins TRBV12-3 or TRBV12-4 to TRBJ1-2; no definite D call. The CDR3 spans 16 residues. Trimming removed 5 bases from V and 7 bases from J, with 23 bases in between. The CDR3, as DNA: TGTGCCAGCAGTCCCGGAGTGACCGGAGCGGTACGTGGCTACACCTTC. Translated, it gives CASSPGVTGAVRGYTF.

This clonotype was seen only a few times. The V call is TRBV20-1, the J call TRBJ2-1; D gene unclear. Per the germline V gene, CDR1 is DFQATT and CDR2 is SNEGSKA (reference sequence). V lost 3 bases to trimming and J lost 8 bases, with 14 bases between them. The CDR3 consists of 13 residues. The CDR3 here is CSASRVATDEQFF. CDR3 DNA sequence: TGCAGTGCTAGTCGAGTAGCTACGGATGAGCAGTTCTTC.

V is TRBV11-2 and J is TRBJ2-1; no clear D gene. The germline V and J ends were trimmed by 3 bases and 10 bases, with 16 bases remaining between them. Germline CDR1 and CDR2: SGHAT and FQNNGV. There are 14 residues in the CDR3. The DNA of the CDR3 is TGTGCCAGCAGCTTGGGGATCCGTCTGGGAGAGCAGTTCTTC. Protein: CASSLGIRLGEQFF.

The chain joins TRBV20-1 to TRBJ2-3; D is possibly TRBD1 (6 bases). V gave up 3 bases and J gave up 2 bases, with 9 bases separating them. Germline values: CDR1 DFQATT, CDR2 SNEGSKA (reference sequence). CDR3 length equals 13 residues. The DNA of the CDR3 is TGCAGTGCTAGGTGGACAGCCACAGATACGCAGTATTTT. It translates to CSARWTATDTQYF.

This clonotype was picked up many times. The chain joins TRBV5-4 to TRBJ2-1; 11 nucleotides agree with TRBD1. J was trimmed by 3 bases and V by 4 bases; bases with no gene match: 3. This CDR3 has 15 residues. Germline V gene data show CDR1 as SGHNT and CDR2 as YYREEE (reference sequence). The CDR3 spells CASSRGTGGYNEQFF. CDR3 DNA sequence: TGTGCCAGCAGCCGCGGGACAGGGGGCTACAATGAGCAGTTCTTC.

CDR3 nucleotide sequence: TGCGCCAGCAGCTTGGCCTTAGCGGGAGGCACCGGGGAGCTGTTTTTT. Encoded protein: CASSLALAGGTGELFF. The chain uses TRBV5-1 and TRBJ2-2, with 10 bases fitting TRBD2. The J segment lost 4 bases and the V segment lost 0 bases, leaving 3 bases of the junction unmatched. CDR1 is SGHRS, CDR2 YFSETQ, per germline. This CDR3 region has 16 residues.

This clonotype was seen repeatedly, ten times or more. The gene calls are TRBV7-6 and TRBJ2-1; the match to TRBD2 covers 10 bases. Trimming took 2 bases from V and 9 from J; bases not matched to a gene: 10. Looked up from germline, CDR1 is SGHVS and CDR2 is FNYEAQ. The CDR3 is made up of 16 amino acids. CDR3 nucleotides: TGTGCCAGCAGCTTACGTGCTAGCGGGAGTCTCATTGAGCAGTTCTTC. It translates to CASSLRASGSLIEQFF.

The chain joins TRBV2 to TRBJ1-1; D unclear. V lost 3 bases, J lost 5 bases, and 10 bases lay in between. Looked up from germline, CDR1 is SNHLY and CDR2 is FYNNEI. This CDR3 spans 13 amino acids. The CDR3 DNA reads as TGTGCCAGCAGTGAGGAAATGGAAACTGAAGCTTTCTTT. It codes for CASSEEMETEAFF.

The sample holds a few counts of this clonotype. The rearrangement links TRBV12-5 to TRBJ2-1; possibly TRBD2 for D (6 bases). The V and J ends lost 0 bases and 1 base respectively, with 10 bases between them. Germline-derived CDR1 and CDR2 are LGHNT and FRNRAP. CDR3 size: 16 residues. The CDR3 loop is CASGLVPGVSYNEQFF. CDR3 in DNA: TGTGCTAGTGGTTTGGTACCGGGGGTATCCTACAATGAGCAGTTCTTC.

This clonotype was found a few times. The chain uses TRBV7-8 and TRBJ2-2; weak D call: TRBD2 (6 bases). V lost 2 bases and J lost 3, with 13 bases in between. Germline V gene lookup returns CDR1 SGHVS and CDR2 FQNEAQ. This CDR3 spans 16 amino acids. The CDR3 DNA follows: TGTGCCAGCAGCTTAAACGGGAGATACGACACCGGGGAGCTGTTTTTT. This translates into CASSLNGRYDTGELFF.

The rearrangement joins TRBV29-1 to TRBJ2-7, with D tentatively TRBD1 (6 bases). CDR3 length: 13 residues. CDR1 SQVTM and CDR2 ANQGSEA come from the germline V gene. V lost 0 bases and J 2 bases, leaving 8 bases between the germline ends. CDR3 nucleotides: TGCAGCGTTGAAGATGCAGGGGCCTACGAGCAGTACTTC. Translated, it gives CSVEDAGAYEQYF.

This clonotype was observed many times. V gene TRBV7-2 combines with J gene TRBJ2-5; no firm D call. The CDR3 is 13 amino acids. Trimming shortened V by 5 bases and J by 8 bases, and 15 bases separated the two germline ends. Germline V CDR1 and CDR2: SGHTA, FQGNSA. DNA of the CDR3: TGTGCCAGCAGCGTCTCCCTGTACAAAACCCAGTACTTC. Translation gives CASSVSLYKTQYF.

This clonotype has only a few counts. V usage is TRBV18 and J usage is TRBJ1-3; D not resolved. Germline values: CDR1 KGHSH, CDR2 LQKENI. The CDR3 length is 13 residues. The V gene lost 0 bases and the J gene lost 6 bases, with 6 bases spanning the gap. As DNA, the CDR3 is TGTGCCAGCTCACCACCCTCCGTAAACACCATATATTTT. It specifies CASSPPSVNTIYF.

The chain uses TRBV4-1 and TRBJ2-1, with a weak D call TRBD2 (5 bases). The germline CDR1 and CDR2 sequences are MGHRA and YSYEKL. Trimming removed 4 bases at V and 8 bases at J, with 12 bases between. The CDR3 loop spans 13 amino acids. In DNA form, the CDR3 reads TGCGCCAGCAGCCGAGAACTAGTTCATGAGCAGTTCTTC. Amino acids: CASSRELVHEQFF.

The chain uses TRBV3-1 and TRBJ2-7; D unresolved. Trimming took 6 bases from V and 5 from J, leaving 17 bases between them. The germline V gene encodes CDR1 LGHDT and CDR2 YNNKEL (reference sequence). CDR3 length: 14 amino acids. Here the CDR3 reads CASSTTETFDEQYF. In nucleotides, the CDR3 is TGTGCCAGCAGTACTACGGAGACATTTGACGAGCAGTACTTC.

CDR3 loop: CASRRDSVNYGYTF. The CDR3 DNA is TGTGCCAGCAGGCGGGACAGCGTTAACTATGGCTACACCTTC. This sequence joins TRBV6-1 and TRBJ1-2; the match to TRBD1 covers 7 bases. The V and J ends lost 6 bases and 1 base, in that order; junction bases with no gene match: 5. CDR3 length equals 14 residues. Germline assignment: CDR1 MNHNS and CDR2 SASEGT.

The chain has TRBV9 and TRBJ2-3, with TRBD2 identical over 8 bases. V was pared by 0 bases and J by 4 bases, with 4 bases of the junction left unmatched. This CDR3 spans 15 amino acids. Germline CDR1 SGDLS, CDR2 YYNGEE. The chain's CDR3 is CASSVDGRAPDTQYF. CDR3 in DNA: TGTGCCAGCAGCGTAGACGGGAGGGCCCCAGATACGCAGTATTTT.

The sample holds many counts of this clonotype. The rearrangement joins TRBV7-2 to TRBJ1-1; no clear D gene. CDR3 size: 13 residues. Germline-derived CDR1 and CDR2 are SGHTA and FQGNSA. Trimming took 2 bases from V and 1 from J, leaving 5 bases between them. CDR3 bases: TGTGCCAGCAGCTTAAGGCGGAACACTGAAGCTTTCTTT. Translated, it gives CASSLRRNTEAFF.

The rearrangement joins TRBV20-1 to TRBJ1-6; no reliable D call. The CDR3 contains 14 residues. The V end was cut by 1 base, the J end by 9 bases, with 13 bases between. CDR1 and CDR2 (germline): DFQATT, SNEGSKA (reference sequence). The CDR3 loop reads CSARVGQNVSPLHF. The DNA for the CDR3 is TGCAGTGCTAGAGTCGGCCAGAACGTTTCACCCCTCCACTTT.

CDR3 nucleotides: TGTGCCAGCAGCCCTACTCAGTTTAGCGGGACGGGGGAGCAGTACTTC. Its protein is CASSPTQFSGTGEQYF. This chain connects TRBV14 to TRBJ2-7; TRBD2 matches 8 bases. The ends lost 4 bases at V and 7 bases at J; junction bases unmatched: 15. CDR3 size: 16 residues. The germline CDR1 and CDR2 sequences are SGHDN and FVKESK. The variable domain in full, completed from reference TRBV14 and TRBJ2-7, reads EAGVTQFPSHSVIEKGQTVTLRCDPISGHDNLYWYRRVMGKEIKFLLHFVKESKQDESGMPNNRFLAERTGGTYSTLKVQPAELEDSGVYFCASSPTQFSGTGEQYFGPGTRLTVT.

The chain recombines TRBV28 with TRBJ2-7, with 7 bases that match TRBD2. Germline V lookup: CDR1 MDHEN, CDR2 SYDVKM. The CDR3 sequence is 14 residues long. The J segment lost 6 bases and the V segment lost 6 bases, leaving 11 bases of the junction unmatched. The CDR3 loop reads CASSLASGPFEQYF. Here the CDR3 DNA reads TGTGCCAGCAGCTTGGCTAGCGGTCCTTTCGAGCAGTACTTC.